This entry lists 17 T cell receptor beta chains sequenced from one sample in a study of Ad26.COV2.S vaccination and SARS-CoV-2 variants. Treatment noted: 15 to 20 received Ad26.COV2.S at low or high dose, single or two shots; roughly 5 received placebo; per-sample allocation not given. It was on day 63 after the first vaccine or placebo injection that samples were taken. Assay: immunoSEQ multiplex PCR; the TCRdb copy retains only in-frame clones and omits some. The top ten clones hold more than 10% of a sample with 350,000 to 500,000 clones, 90% of them seen once. The sequenced sample was peripheral blood, obtained in a trial of Ad26.COV2.S vaccine versus placebo. The origin of the receptors is a person aged 18-60 years who received the Ad26.COV2.S COVID-19 vaccine or a placebo.

This chain connects TRBV5-1 to TRBJ1-4, with 8 bases aligning to TRBD1. This CDR3 is 15 amino acids long. CDR1 and CDR2 (germline): SGHRS, YFSETQ. The V and J ends lost 4 bases and 6 bases, in that order; junction bases with no gene match: 8. This CDR3 reads CASSPRTGRDEKLFF. The CDR3 DNA reads TGCGCCAGCAGCCCGAGGACAGGGCGAGATGAAAAACTGTTTTTT.

The genes are TRBV13 and TRBJ2-1, with 12 bases fitting TRBD1. Germline lookup yields CDR1 PRHDT and CDR2 FYEKMQ (reference sequence). This CDR3 comprises 16 residues. V shed 1 base and J 7 bases; nucleotides not matched to a gene: 5. This CDR3 is CASSLVRDRGRNEQFF. In nucleotides, the CDR3 is TGTGCCAGCAGCTTAGTCCGGGACAGGGGGCGGAATGAGCAGTTCTTC.

The chain carries TRBV6-5 and TRBJ1-5; no reliable D call. This CDR3 has 15 residues. Looked up from germline, CDR1 is MNHEY and CDR2 is SVGAGI. V lost 0 bases, J lost 6 bases, and 12 bases lay in between. The CDR3: CASSYSPREGQPQHF. The CDR3 DNA reads TGTGCCAGCAGTTACTCGCCAAGGGAAGGTCAGCCCCAGCATTTT.

The chain uses TRBV5-5 and TRBJ2-7, with D possibly being TRBD2 (6 bases). CDR3 length: 15 residues. The germline CDR1 and CDR2 sequences are SGHKS and YYEKEE (reference sequence). Between the trimmed V and J ends, which lost 0 bases and 2 bases, there was a span of 12 bases. The CDR3 here is CASSLAGGSPYEQYF. The CDR3 bases are TGTGCCAGCAGCTTGGCCGGGGGTTCCCCCTACGAGCAGTACTTC. Together with reference TRBV5-5 and TRBJ2-7, the CDR3 gives the full variable domain: DAGVTQSPTHLIKTRGQQVTLRCSPISGHKSVSWYQQVLGQGPQFIFQYYEKEERGRGNFPDRFSARQFPNYSSELNVNALLLGDSALYLCASSLAGGSPYEQYFGPGTRLTVT.

The V call is TRBV5-6, the J call TRBJ2-7; no clear D. This CDR3 is 14 amino acids long. Between the trimmed V and J ends, which lost 2 bases and 0 bases, there was a span of 9 bases. Germline loops: CDR1 SGHDT, CDR2 YYEEEE. The CDR3 sequence: CASSFWRFSYEQYF. The CDR3 bases are TGTGCCAGCAGCTTCTGGAGATTCTCCTACGAGCAGTACTTC.

V is TRBV4-3 and J is TRBJ2-7, with a tentative D call TRBD2 (5 bases). V lost 0 bases and J 2 bases, leaving 17 bases between the germline ends. CDR3 length equals 17 residues. Germline V gives CDR1 LGHNA, CDR2 YSLEER. The CDR3: CASSQDDSARGTYEQYF. The CDR3 DNA sequence: TGCGCCAGCAGCCAAGACGATTCGGCAAGAGGGACCTACGAGCAGTACTTC.

The V gene is TRBV7-9, the J gene TRBJ2-2, with TRBD1 as a possible D gene (5 bases). V was pared by 8 bases and J by 0 bases, with 10 bases between. CDR1 SEHNR and CDR2 FQNEAQ come from the germline V gene (reference sequence). The CDR3 consists of 14 residues. The CDR3 bases are TGTGCCAGCGGGGCCACACCGAACACCGGGGAGCTGTTTTTT. Translating it yields CASGATPNTGELFF.

V is TRBV28 and J is TRBJ1-2; possible D gene TRBD1, 5 bases. CDR1 and CDR2 (germline): MDHEN, SYDVKM. The ends were cut back, 3 bases at V and 0 bases at J, with 5 bases in the middle. The CDR3 runs to 13 residues. Here the CDR3 DNA reads TGTGCCAGCAGTTTGACAGCTAACTATGGCTACACCTTC. Encoded protein: CASSLTANYGYTF.

This clone appeared once. This rearrangement joins TRBV9 to TRBJ1-2; D perhaps matches TRBD1 (6 bases). Looked up from germline, CDR1 is SGDLS and CDR2 is YYNGEE. V lost 4 bases to trimming and J lost 5 bases, with 18 bases between them. This CDR3 has 15 amino acids. The CDR3 DNA sequence: TGTGCCAGCAGCCCTACAGGGCTCCCTGTTTATGGCTACACCTTC. This encodes CASSPTGLPVYGYTF.

This chain links TRBV20-1 with TRBJ2-3, with D tentatively TRBD2 (6 bases). Deletions cut 3 bases from V and 0 bases from J, with 10 bases between. The CDR3 runs 14 residues. Germline assignment: CDR1 DFQATT and CDR2 SNEGSKA (reference sequence). CDR3 DNA: TGCAGTGCTAGTAGCGGAACTAGCACAGATACGCAGTATTTT. Protein: CSASSGTSTDTQYF.

The V and J genes are TRBV1 and TRBJ2-3. TRBV1 is listed as a pseudogene. This CDR3 comprises 17 residues. CDR3 DNA: TGCACCAGCAGCCAAGCTAGGGTCCTGATCTGCACAGATACGCAGTATTTT. Translating gives CTSSQARVLICTDTQYF.

V gene TRBV6-5 combines with J gene TRBJ1-1; 7 nucleotides agree with TRBD1. CDR1 MNHEY and CDR2 SVGAGI come from the germline V gene. Trimming at V came to 2 bases and at J to 9 bases, leaving 3 bases not matched to a gene. The CDR3 contains 12 residues. The CDR3 DNA reads TGTGCCAGCAGTTACGCGACAGGGAAAGCTTTCTTT. Translation: CASSYATGKAFF.

The chain has TRBV2 and TRBJ2-1; the D gene is possibly TRBD2 (6 bases). The length of the CDR3 is 15 residues. The V end was cut by 6 bases, the J end by 1 base, with 13 bases between. Germline CDR1 is SNHLY and CDR2 is FYNNEI. DNA of the CDR3: TGTGCCAGCAGGAGGAGGGTTGGGTCCTACAATGAGCAGTTCTTC. Translating gives CASRRRVGSYNEQFF.

This clone was seen a few times. CDR3 DNA sequence: TGTGCCAGCAGCCAGGAGGAGAATCAGCCCCAGCATTTT. This gives the protein CASSQEENQPQHF. V and J are TRBV6-4 and TRBJ1-5; D is unresolved. CDR1 is MRHNA, CDR2 SNTAGT, per germline. This CDR3 contains 13 residues. Trimming cost V 6 bases and J 4 bases, with 10 bases left between them.

This chain uses TRBV14 with TRBJ2-6, with D uncertain. The CDR3 covers 14 residues. Germline CDR1 and CDR2: SGHDN and FVKESK. V was clipped by 6 bases and J by 4 bases, with 10 bases between them. The CDR3 DNA reads as TGTGCCAGCAGTACTTGGCGCGGGGCCAACGTCCTGACTTTC. Protein: CASSTWRGANVLTF.

The chain has TRBV25-1 and TRBJ1-2, with 8 bases aligning to TRBD1. CDR1 is MGHDK and CDR2 is SYGVNS in the germline V gene. The CDR3 runs to 14 residues. V trimming: 4 bases; J trimming: 1 base; junction bases outside the gene matches: 2. CDR3: CASSVQGGNYGYTF. CDR3 nucleotide sequence: TGTGCCAGCAGTGTACAGGGGGGTAACTATGGCTACACCTTC.

V gene TRBV7-2 combines with J gene TRBJ2-1; TRBD2 agrees at 7 bases. This CDR3 comprises 17 residues. The germline V gene encodes CDR1 SGHTA and CDR2 FQGNSA. V shed 0 bases, J shed 0 bases, and the junction held 5 bases outside the gene matches. This chain's CDR3 is CASSLATSRSSYNEQFF. CDR3 bases: TGTGCCAGCAGCTTAGCGACTAGCCGTAGCTCCTACAATGAGCAGTTCTTC.